Included here is one T cell receptor (beta chain) sequence, with context. Its antigen is as yet unknown. TCRdb fed the 5' RACE reads into MiXCR, producing one record per CDR3 protein. The sample carries tens of thousands of distinct CDR3 sequences, approximately 8% recorded once. The sample originates from a study of T cells after yellow fever vaccination. The study, taken as a whole, reports: A secondary response was less intense yet reached its peak sooner, at day 5 versus 15.

In germline, CDR1 is SNHLY, CDR2 FYNNEI. This CDR3 has 16 residues. V trimming: 6 bases; J trimming: 0 bases; junction bases outside the gene matches: 6. Material: CD8+ T cells sorted from PBMCs, obtained on the day of the yellow fever booster vaccination. The genes are TRBV2 and TRBJ2-1; 9 nucleotides match TRBD2. The receptor's source is a man aged 30-40 years who received the YFV17D yellow fever vaccine. The CDR3 DNA reads TGTGCCAGCAGCGGTATAGCGGGAGCCTCCTACAATGAGCAGTTCTTC. It is translated as CASSGIAGASYNEQFF.